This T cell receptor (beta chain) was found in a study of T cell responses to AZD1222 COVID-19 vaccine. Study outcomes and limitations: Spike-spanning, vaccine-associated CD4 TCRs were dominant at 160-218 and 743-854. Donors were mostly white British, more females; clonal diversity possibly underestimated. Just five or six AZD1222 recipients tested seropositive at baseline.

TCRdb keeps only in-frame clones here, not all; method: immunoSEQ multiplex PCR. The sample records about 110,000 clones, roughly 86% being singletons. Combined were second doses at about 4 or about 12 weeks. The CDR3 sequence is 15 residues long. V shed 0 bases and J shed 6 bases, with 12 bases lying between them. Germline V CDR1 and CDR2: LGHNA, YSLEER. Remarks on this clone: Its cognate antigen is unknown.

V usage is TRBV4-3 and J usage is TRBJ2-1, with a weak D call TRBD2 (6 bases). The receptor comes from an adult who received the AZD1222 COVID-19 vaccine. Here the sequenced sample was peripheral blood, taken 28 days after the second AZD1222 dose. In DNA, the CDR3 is TGCGCCAGCAGCCAAGAGGCAACTAGCATCAATGAGCAGTTCTTC. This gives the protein CASSQEATSINEQFF.